This TCR beta chain was captured in a study of blood T cell repertoires in COVID-19. There are 13 residues in the CDR3. V was cut by 4 bases and J by 6 bases, with 11 bases left in between. Germline V gene lookup returns CDR1 SGHNT and CDR2 YYREEE (reference sequence). Assay: immunoSEQ multiplex PCR; the TCRdb copy retains only in-frame clones and omits some. The table includes around 150,000 clones, 85% to 95% detected once. Sequenced input: peripheral blood. This chain links TRBV5-4 with TRBJ2-1, with D possibly being TRBD2 (6 bases). This TCR was sampled from a woman between 45 and 65 years old with acute or convalescent COVID-19. The CDR3 sequence: CASSRTSPNEQFF. As DNA, the CDR3 is TGTGCCAGCAGCCGAACTAGCCCCAATGAGCAGTTCTTC.